Included here is one T cell receptor beta chain sequence, with context. What it recognizes is unknown. The CDR3 is 17 residues long. The V gene's germline CDR1 is MNHNY and CDR2 SVGAGI (reference sequence). The data stem from a study of CXCR3-negative and CXCR3-positive naive CD8 T cells. All CD8+ T cell subsets were sorted in triplicate at fewer than 350,000 cells each. Whole-study results and caveats: Naive cells that were CXCR3-negative or CXCR3-positive used TRBV-TRBJ genes alike, while memory cells diverged. Naive cells with CXCR3 showed TRB CDR3s that were more hydrophobic than those in CXCR3-negative naive cells.

With UMI labels, 5' RACE was used to prepare the TRB cDNA libraries. Reanalyzing the 5' RACE reads, TCRdb keeps one entry per CDR3 protein, without DNA. The sample has some 50,000 distinct CDR3 sequences; the top ten hold 0.56%. Sequencing was done on a sample of naive CXCR3+ CD8+ T cells from blood. Subset: CD45RO-CCR7+CD27+CD95- naive CD8+ T cells expressing CXCR3 (TNR3+). The source is a human donor in good health. Some clones in this sample may be carry-over from other donors' samples. V gene TRBV6-6 combines with J gene TRBJ2-5; checking the TCRdb D call of TRBD2 is not possible without DNA. CDR3 residues: CASSYPDYATTQETQYF.